The present T cell receptor beta chain was sequenced within a study of blood T cells in healthy people across ages. Using a J-beta primer mix together with a sample-barcoded 5' primer, a second PCR was run for about 7 to 12 cycles. Researchers report that a template-switch adaptor with 12 random nucleotides tagged each cDNA molecule. Via MiXCR, TCRdb re-called the 5' RACE reads, giving one row per CDR3 protein. The sample contains around 800,000 distinct CDR3 sequences, roughly 25% of which appear only once. This sample also belongs to another study, concerning T cells of mothers and their children.

This sequence was found in a boy aged 5-17 years in good health. The sample was blood.

The CDR3 spells CASSGIFDERGEKLFF. In nucleotides, the CDR3 is TGTGCCAGCAGTGGTATATTCGATGAAAGAGGTGAAAAACTGTTTTTT. The chain carries TRBV6-1 and TRBJ1-4, with D uncertain. CDR1 and CDR2 (germline): MNHNS, SASEGT. V lost 4 bases and J 7 bases, leaving 19 bases between the germline ends. This CDR3 region has 16 residues.